The 16 T cell receptor beta chains in this list originate from one sample, sequenced in a study of OX40 agonist ivuxolimab in advanced cancers. Produced via immunoSEQ multiplex PCR; TCRdb's table is partial and in-frame only. The repertoire holds about 80,000 clones, 94% seen once, with about 10% in the top ten. The material was CD4+ or CD8+ T cells sorted from blood, obtained in a trial of the OX40 agonist ivuxolimab. The receptors derive from an adult with an advanced solid tumor such as melanoma, head and neck, liver or kidney cancer.

The chain recombines TRBV9 with TRBJ1-1; D not certain. V lost 4 bases to trimming and J lost 0 bases, with 7 bases between them. This CDR3 is built from 13 residues. CDR1 SGDLS and CDR2 YYNGEE come from the germline V gene. CDR3 amino acids: CASSPAMNTEAFF. In DNA, the CDR3 is TGTGCCAGCAGCCCCGCGATGAACACTGAAGCTTTCTTT.

This clone was picked up one time. V gene TRBV7-6 combines with J gene TRBJ2-1; D might be TRBD1 or TRBD2, each matching 5 bases. Looked up from germline, CDR1 is SGHVS and CDR2 is FNYEAQ. V dropped 1 base and J dropped 10 bases, with 8 bases sitting between them. The CDR3 has 12 amino acids. In DNA, the CDR3 is TGTGCCAGCAGCTTAGGCGAGGGGGAGCAGTTCTTC. It encodes CASSLGEGEQFF.

This chain links TRBV4-3 with TRBJ1-3; D remains ambiguous. V was cut by 4 bases and J by 4 bases, with 8 bases left in between. This CDR3 contains 13 residues. Germline CDR1 and CDR2: LGHNA and YSLEER. The CDR3 DNA is TGCGCCAGCAGCCTTTATCAAGGAAACACCATATATTTT. Its translation is CASSLYQGNTIYF.

The CDR3: CASSLRGLYNEQFF. CDR3 nucleotide sequence: TGTGCCAGCAGTTTACGGGGACTCTACAATGAGCAGTTCTTC. The rearrangement links TRBV27 to TRBJ2-1, with D possibly matching TRBD2 (6 bases). V was shortened by 2 bases and J by 3 bases, with 8 bases between the two germline ends. Germline V gene data show CDR1 as MNHEY and CDR2 as SMNVEV (reference sequence). The CDR3 is made up of 14 amino acids.

The chain recombines TRBV13 with TRBJ2-2, with 8 bases matching TRBD1. CDR3 size: 15 residues. V lost 5 bases to trimming and J lost 0 bases; unmatched junction nucleotides: 2. Germline CDR1 and CDR2: PRHDT and FYEKMQ (reference sequence). The CDR3 spells CASSQGQANTGELFF. Written as DNA, the CDR3 is TGTGCCAGCAGCCAGGGACAGGCGAACACCGGGGAGCTGTTTTTT.

A note on this clone: The sample has other DNA sequences that encode this CDR3 too. V is TRBV9 and J is TRBJ2-7; the D gene is possibly TRBD1 (5 bases). V was clipped by 0 bases and J by 2 bases, with 9 bases between them. The CDR3 is 14 residues long. The germline CDR1 and CDR2 sequences are SGDLS and YYNGEE. CDR3 bases: TGTGCCAGCAGCGTAGGAAGCAGGGCCTACGAGCAGTACTTC. Its protein is CASSVGSRAYEQYF.

V is TRBV13 and J is TRBJ2-7; D is possibly TRBD1 or TRBD2 (5 bases each). The germline V gene encodes CDR1 PRHDT and CDR2 FYEKMQ (reference sequence). The CDR3 sequence is 14 residues long. Deletions cut 5 bases from V and 2 bases from J, with 13 bases between. The CDR3 sequence: CASSPGTTTYEQYF. The CDR3 DNA sequence: TGTGCCAGCAGCCCCGGGACGACCACCTACGAGCAGTACTTC.

In regard to this clone: The junction and the germline gene differ at one end; a read error may be behind it. The chain couples TRBV11-2 to TRBJ2-7; 8 bases fit TRBD1. Per germline, CDR1 SGHAT and CDR2 FQNNGV. The CDR3 is 16 amino acids. The chain's CDR3 is CASSLDGQGLFYGQYF. CDR3 DNA sequence: TGTGCCAGCAGCTTAGACGGACAGGGTCTTTTTTACGGGCAGTACTTC.

The chain uses TRBV4-3 and TRBJ2-1, with 12 bases fitting TRBD2. Germline lookup yields CDR1 LGHNA and CDR2 YSLEER. This CDR3 region has 16 residues. Germline trimming cut 2 bases from V and 10 bases from J; bases unmatched to any gene: 9. The CDR3 DNA sequence: TGCGCCAGCAGCCAATCTCTAGCGGGAGGGCCTAGGGAGCAGTTCTTC. This codes for CASSQSLAGGPREQFF.

The chain has TRBV7-8 and TRBJ1-1; 8 bases agree with TRBD1. Germline lookup yields CDR1 SGHVS and CDR2 FQNEAQ. The ends lost 3 bases at V and 4 bases at J; junction bases unmatched: 4. The length of the CDR3 is 14 residues. The CDR3 region is CASSLTGVSTEAFF. For the CDR3, the DNA is TGTGCCAGCAGCTTGACAGGGGTGAGCACTGAAGCTTTCTTT.

The chain recombines TRBV28 with TRBJ2-5; a weak D match, TRBD2 (5 bases). Germline V CDR1 and CDR2: MDHEN, SYDVKM. The V gene lost 6 bases and the J gene lost 4 bases, with 18 bases spanning the gap. The CDR3 is 15 amino acids. CDR3 residues: CASSPNGEAGETQYF. The DNA for the CDR3 is TGTGCCAGCAGCCCAAACGGTGAGGCGGGAGAGACCCAGTACTTC.

The chain links TRBV12-5 to TRBJ2-3, with D tentatively TRBD1 (6 bases). This CDR3 is 16 amino acids long. Germline CDR1 and CDR2: LGHNT and FRNRAP. Trimming removed 1 base from V and 2 bases from J, with 13 bases in between. CDR3 sequence (DNA): TGTGCTAGTGGTTTGGGAGGACAGATAAACACAGATACGCAGTATTTT. Protein: CASGLGGQINTDTQYF.

The chain combines TRBV4-3 with TRBJ2-3; D remains unclear. The germline CDR1 and CDR2 sequences are LGHNA and YSLEER. V gave up 3 bases and J gave up 2 bases, with 6 bases separating them. The CDR3 covers 13 residues. The CDR3 reads CASSHGNTDTQYF. The CDR3 coding sequence is TGCGCCAGCAGCCATGGGAACACAGATACGCAGTATTTT.

The chain has TRBV5-1 and TRBJ2-7; either TRBD1 or TRBD2 may fit D (6 bases each). V lost 0 bases, J lost 4 bases, and 14 bases lay in between. The CDR3 contains 15 residues. Germline lookup yields CDR1 SGHRS and CDR2 YFSETQ. CDR3 DNA: TGCGCCAGCAGCTTGGGTGGGGGGCTTGGATACGAGCAGTACTTC. This codes for CASSLGGGLGYEQYF.

The genes are TRBV30 and TRBJ1-5; D unresolved. This CDR3 has 14 amino acids. Germline CDR1 reads GTSNPN; CDR2 reads SVGIG (reference sequence). V lost 2 bases and J 2 bases, leaving 10 bases between the germline ends. The CDR3 sequence is CAWSMGLGNQPQHF. The CDR3 region has the DNA TGTGCCTGGAGTATGGGTCTGGGCAATCAGCCCCAGCATTTT.

This sequence joins TRBV9 and TRBJ1-3; D unresolved. Germline V CDR1 and CDR2: SGDLS, YYNGEE. This CDR3 region has 14 residues. The V gene lost 3 bases and the J gene lost 2 bases, with 9 bases spanning the gap. Here the CDR3 DNA reads TGTGCCAGCAGCGCACTTCCACCTGGAAACACCATATATTTT. This codes for CASSALPPGNTIYF.